A selection of T cell receptor beta chains follows, all from one sample in a study of human T cells and chemical hapten exposure. MiXCR, applied by TCRdb to the RACE reads, yields one record per CDR3 protein. The sample records about 77,000 distinct CDR3 sequences, about 8.6% being singletons. The sample taken for sequencing was whole blood. These receptors were obtained from a female donor in good health. Some clones in this sample may be carry-over from other donors' samples. The CDR3 runs from the conserved cysteine through the conserved F or W. A D gene is named only where the DNA matches it firmly. The size entry is marked missing in some rows and otherwise reads once, few, many or a size class.

>TRBJ1-4|TRBD1|many|TRBV29-1
TGCAGCGTCGAAAAGTCCGGGACAGGGAGTGAAAAACTGTTTTTT
CSVEKSGTGSEKLFF
>TRBJ1-1|TRBD1|many|TRBV29-1
TGCAGCGTTGCAGACAGGGTGATGGGTTTCTTT
CSVADRVMGFF
>TRBJ1-6|.|.|TRBV6-2/TRBV6-3
TGTGCCAGCAGTTACTCGATCCGGGACCCTCAGGGGCTCTATAATTCACCCCTCCACTTT
CASSYSIRDPQGLYNSPLHF
>TRBJ1-2|.|many|TRBV7-2
TGTGCCAGCAGCCTTCCTAACTATGGCTACACCTTC
CASSLPNYGYTF
>TRBJ1-4|.|many|TRBV11-2
TGTGCCAGCAGCTTAGGAGGGGGGACTAATGAAAAACTGTTTTTT
CASSLGGGTNEKLFF
>TRBJ2-7|TRBD1|many|TRBV20-1
TGCAGTGGTTCGGGGACAGGGGGGTACGAGCAGTACTTC
CSGSGTGGYEQYF
>TRBJ2-4|TRBD2|few|TRBV5-6
TGTGCCAGCAGCGCCGGACTAGCGGGGGGCCGTGTCAAAAACATTCAGTACTTC
CASSAGLAGGRVKNIQYF
>TRBJ2-3|TRBD2|few|TRBV20-1
TGCAGTGCTAGAGCGGTAGGCGGGGGGCGCACAGATACGCAGTATTTT
CSARAVGGGRTDTQYF
>TRBJ1-3|.|.|TRBV9
TGTGCCAGCAGCTTATTCGGACACCCACGAAGCTCTGGAAACACCATATATTTT
CASSLFGHPRSSGNTIYF
>TRBJ1-1|.|many|TRBV6-5
TGTGCCAGCAGGCTCGGTAGGCTGAACACTGAAGCTTTCTTT
CASRLGRLNTEAFF
>TRBJ1-1|.|many|TRBV29-1
TGCAGCGCTGGGCGGGGGTACACTGAAGCTTTCTTT
CSAGRGYTEAFF
>TRBJ2-3|TRBD2|few|TRBV12-3/TRBV12-4
TGTGCCAGCAACAGTGGGGCGGCGGGGGGACAGTATTTT
CASNSGAAGGQYF
>TRBJ2-7|TRBD1|.|TRBV12-3/TRBV12-4
TGTGCCAGCAGGACCGGGACAGGGGTAATAAACGAGCAGTACTTC
CASRTGTGVINEQYF